This T cell receptor (beta chain) derives from a study of blood T cell repertoires in COVID-19. Study details: COVID-19 samples from acute and convalescent phases originated in the United States, Italy and Spain. Sample material is recorded as cDNA or gDNA derived from T cells, B-cell-depleted T cells, or PBMCs.

As processed by the authors: Estimation of nucleated cell counts relied on the amplification of reference gene primers. The repertoire was sequenced with immunoSEQ multiplex PCR; TCRdb's copy has only in-frame clones and lacks some. The DNA gave D and trimming, while V, J and clone size come from that table. The sample has approximately 140,000 clones; under 80% are singletons. The CDR3 extends over 15 amino acids. Germline loops: CDR1 SEHNR, CDR2 FQNEAQ (reference sequence). Losses at the gene ends were 5 bases for V and 6 bases for J; bases not matched to a gene: 9. This clone occurred a few times. This sequence originates from a man of 80 years or more with acute or convalescent COVID-19. The sequencing sample was made of peripheral blood. The chain uses TRBV7-9 and TRBJ1-1; 10 bases match TRBD1. The CDR3 region is CASSQVGTGEPEAFF. CDR3 DNA sequence: TGTGCCAGCAGCCAGGTTGGGACAGGGGAACCTGAAGCTTTCTTT.